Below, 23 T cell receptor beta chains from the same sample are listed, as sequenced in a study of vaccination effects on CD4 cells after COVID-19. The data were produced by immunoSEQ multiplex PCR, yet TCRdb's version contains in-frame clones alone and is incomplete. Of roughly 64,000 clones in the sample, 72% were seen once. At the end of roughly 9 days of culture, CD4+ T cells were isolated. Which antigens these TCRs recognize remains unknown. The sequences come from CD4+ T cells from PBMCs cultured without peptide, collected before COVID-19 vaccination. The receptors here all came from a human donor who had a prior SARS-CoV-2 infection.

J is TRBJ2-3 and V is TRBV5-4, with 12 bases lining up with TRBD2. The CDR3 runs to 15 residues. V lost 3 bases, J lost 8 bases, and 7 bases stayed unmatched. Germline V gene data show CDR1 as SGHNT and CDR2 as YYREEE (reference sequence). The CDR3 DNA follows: TGTGCCAGCAGCTCGACTAGCGGGGGCCCTGGTACGCAGTATTTT. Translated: CASSSTSGGPGTQYF.

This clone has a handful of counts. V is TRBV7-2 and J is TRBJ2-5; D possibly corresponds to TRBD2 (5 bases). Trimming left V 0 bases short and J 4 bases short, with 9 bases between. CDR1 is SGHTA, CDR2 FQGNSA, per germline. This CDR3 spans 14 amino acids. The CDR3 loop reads CASSLAGVVETQYF. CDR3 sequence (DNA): TGTGCCAGCAGCTTAGCGGGAGTAGTAGAGACCCAGTACTTC.

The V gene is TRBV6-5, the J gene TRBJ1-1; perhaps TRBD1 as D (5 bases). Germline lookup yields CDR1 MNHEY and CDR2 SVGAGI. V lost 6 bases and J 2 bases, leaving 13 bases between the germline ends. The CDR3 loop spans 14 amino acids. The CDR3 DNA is TGTGCCAGCAGGGTAGACAGTTTTAACACTGAAGCTTTCTTT. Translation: CASRVDSFNTEAFF.

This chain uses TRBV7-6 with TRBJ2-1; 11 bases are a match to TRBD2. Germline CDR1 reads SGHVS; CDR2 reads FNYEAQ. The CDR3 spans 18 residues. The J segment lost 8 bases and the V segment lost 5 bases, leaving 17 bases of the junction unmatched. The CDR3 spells CASSPTGHTGTSGDEQFF. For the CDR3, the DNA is TGTGCCAGCAGCCCCACCGGCCATACCGGGACTAGCGGCGATGAGCAGTTCTTC.

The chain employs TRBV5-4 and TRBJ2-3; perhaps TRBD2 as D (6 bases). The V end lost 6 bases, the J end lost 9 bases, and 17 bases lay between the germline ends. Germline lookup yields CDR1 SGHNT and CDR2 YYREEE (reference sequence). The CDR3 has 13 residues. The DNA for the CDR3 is TGTGCCAGCACCCCGGGAGACAGAGAGACGCAGTATTTT. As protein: CASTPGDRETQYF.

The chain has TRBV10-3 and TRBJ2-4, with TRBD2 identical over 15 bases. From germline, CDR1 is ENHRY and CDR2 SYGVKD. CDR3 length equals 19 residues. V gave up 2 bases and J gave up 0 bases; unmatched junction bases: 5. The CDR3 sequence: CAISEARTSGRGAKNIQYF. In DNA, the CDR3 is TGTGCCATCAGTGAGGCCAGGACTAGCGGGAGGGGAGCCAAAAACATTCAGTACTTC.

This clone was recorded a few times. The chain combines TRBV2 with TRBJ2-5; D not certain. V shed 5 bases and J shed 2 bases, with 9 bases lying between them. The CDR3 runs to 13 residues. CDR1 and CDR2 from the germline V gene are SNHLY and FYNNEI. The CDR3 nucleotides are TGTGCCAGCAGTCCCTACAGACAAGAGACCCAGTACTTC. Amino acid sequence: CASSPYRQETQYF.

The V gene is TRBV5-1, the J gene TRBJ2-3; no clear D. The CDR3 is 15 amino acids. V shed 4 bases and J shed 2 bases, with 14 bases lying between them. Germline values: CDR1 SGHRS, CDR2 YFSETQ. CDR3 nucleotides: TGCGCCAGCAGCCCCGTTTTATGGCCCACAGATACGCAGTATTTT. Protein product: CASSPVLWPTDTQYF.

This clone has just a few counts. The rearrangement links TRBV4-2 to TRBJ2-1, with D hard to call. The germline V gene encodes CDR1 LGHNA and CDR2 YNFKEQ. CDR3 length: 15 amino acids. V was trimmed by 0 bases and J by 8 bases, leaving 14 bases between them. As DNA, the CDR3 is TGTGCCAGCAGCCAAGAACTGCGGCTAGTCGATGAGCAGTTCTTC. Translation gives CASSQELRLVDEQFF.

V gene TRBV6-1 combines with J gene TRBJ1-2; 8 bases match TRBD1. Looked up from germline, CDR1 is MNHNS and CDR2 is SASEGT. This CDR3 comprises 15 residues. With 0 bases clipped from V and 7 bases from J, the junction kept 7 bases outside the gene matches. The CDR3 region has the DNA TGTGCCAGCAGTGAAGCCCCGGACAGGGAAGGTGGCTACACCTTC. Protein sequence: CASSEAPDREGGYTF.

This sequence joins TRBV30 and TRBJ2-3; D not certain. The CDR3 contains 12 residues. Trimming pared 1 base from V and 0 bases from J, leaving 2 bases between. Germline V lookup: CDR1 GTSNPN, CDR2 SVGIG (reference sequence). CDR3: CAWSASTDTQYF. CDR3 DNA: TGTGCCTGGAGTGCTAGCACAGATACGCAGTATTTT.

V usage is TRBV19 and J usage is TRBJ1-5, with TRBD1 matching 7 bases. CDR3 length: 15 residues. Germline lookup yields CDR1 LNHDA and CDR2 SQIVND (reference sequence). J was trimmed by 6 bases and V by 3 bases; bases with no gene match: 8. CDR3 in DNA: TGTGCCAGTAGTATCCGAGACAGGGTAGGTCAGCCCCAGCATTTT. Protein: CASSIRDRVGQPQHF.

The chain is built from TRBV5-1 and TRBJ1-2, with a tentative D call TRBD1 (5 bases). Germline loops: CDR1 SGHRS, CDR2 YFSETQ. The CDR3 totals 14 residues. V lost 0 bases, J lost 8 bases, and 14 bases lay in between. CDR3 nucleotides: TGCGCCAGCAGCTTGGAAGGGGCATATGGGGGCTACACCTTC. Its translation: CASSLEGAYGGYTF.

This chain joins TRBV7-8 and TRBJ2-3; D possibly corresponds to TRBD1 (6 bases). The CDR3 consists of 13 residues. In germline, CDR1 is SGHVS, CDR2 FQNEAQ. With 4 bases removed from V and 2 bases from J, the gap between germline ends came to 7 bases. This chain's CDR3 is CASSWDNTDTQYF. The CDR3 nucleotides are TGTGCCAGCAGCTGGGACAACACAGATACGCAGTATTTT.

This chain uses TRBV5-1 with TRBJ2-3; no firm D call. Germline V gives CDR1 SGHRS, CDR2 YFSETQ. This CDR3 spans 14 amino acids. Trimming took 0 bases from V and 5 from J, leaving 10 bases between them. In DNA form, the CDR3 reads TGCGCCAGCAGCTTGGAAGGCCGGGTAGATACGCAGTATTTT. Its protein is CASSLEGRVDTQYF.

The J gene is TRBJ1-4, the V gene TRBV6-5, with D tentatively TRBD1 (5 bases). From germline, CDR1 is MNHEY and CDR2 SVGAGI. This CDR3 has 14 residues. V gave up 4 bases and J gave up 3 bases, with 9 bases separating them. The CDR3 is CASSSGISNEKLFF. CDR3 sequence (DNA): TGTGCCAGCAGTTCAGGGATATCTAATGAAAAACTGTTTTTT.

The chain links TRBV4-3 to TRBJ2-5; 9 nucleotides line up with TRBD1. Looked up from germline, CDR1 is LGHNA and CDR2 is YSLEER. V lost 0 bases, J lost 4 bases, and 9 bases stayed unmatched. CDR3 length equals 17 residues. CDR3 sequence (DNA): TGCGCCAGCAGCCAAGAAGGGGACAGGGCTGGGGGAGAGACCCAGTACTTC. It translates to CASSQEGDRAGGETQYF.

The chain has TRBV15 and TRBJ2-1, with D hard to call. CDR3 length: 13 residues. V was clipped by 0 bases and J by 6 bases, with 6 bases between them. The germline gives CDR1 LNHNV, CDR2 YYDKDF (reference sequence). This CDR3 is CATSRDFPNEQFF. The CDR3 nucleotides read TGTGCCACCAGCAGAGATTTCCCCAATGAGCAGTTCTTC.

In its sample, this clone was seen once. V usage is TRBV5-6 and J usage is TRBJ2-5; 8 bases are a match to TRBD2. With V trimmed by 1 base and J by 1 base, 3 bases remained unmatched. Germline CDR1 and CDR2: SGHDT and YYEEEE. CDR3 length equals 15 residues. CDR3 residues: CASSLTGGIQETQYF. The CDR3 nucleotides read TGTGCCAGCAGCTTGACGGGAGGGATCCAAGAGACCCAGTACTTC.

CDR3: CASSPSSAGGATQYF. Here the CDR3 DNA reads TGTGCCAGCAGCCCATCTAGCGCCGGGGGGGCTACGCAGTATTTT. This chain connects TRBV3-1 (or the pseudogene TRBV3-2) to TRBJ2-3; 8 nucleotides line up with TRBD2. Trimming took 4 bases from V and 8 from J; bases not matched to a gene: 11. Germline CDR1 is LGHDT and CDR2 is YNNKEL (reference sequence). The CDR3 extends over 15 amino acids.

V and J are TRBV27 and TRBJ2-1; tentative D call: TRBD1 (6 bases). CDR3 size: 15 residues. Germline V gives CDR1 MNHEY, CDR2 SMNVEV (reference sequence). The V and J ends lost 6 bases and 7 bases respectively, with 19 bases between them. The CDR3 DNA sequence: TGTGCCAGCAGCGATCGAACATACAGGGATAATGAGCAGTTCTTC. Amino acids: CASSDRTYRDNEQFF.

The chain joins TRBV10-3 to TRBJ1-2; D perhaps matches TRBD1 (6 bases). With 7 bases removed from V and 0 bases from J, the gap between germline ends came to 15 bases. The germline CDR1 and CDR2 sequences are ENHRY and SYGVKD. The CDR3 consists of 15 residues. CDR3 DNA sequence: TGTGCCATCACGCTTATCGGGACACCTAACTATGGCTACACCTTC. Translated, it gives CAITLIGTPNYGYTF.

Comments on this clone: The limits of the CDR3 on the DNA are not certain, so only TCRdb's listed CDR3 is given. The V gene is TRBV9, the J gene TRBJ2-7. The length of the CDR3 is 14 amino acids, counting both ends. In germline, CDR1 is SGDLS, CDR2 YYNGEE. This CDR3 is CASSADPSSGQQYF.